These 12 T cell receptor beta chains were all obtained from the same sample, sequenced in a study of cytomegalovirus exposure and HLA in healthy donors. 60 Vbeta and 13 Jbeta primers were used in PCR. TCRdb keeps only in-frame clones here, not all; method: immunoSEQ multiplex PCR. The data contain 150,000 to 200,000 clones, 80% of them singletons. The sample comprised PBMCs. The receptors were sampled from a male donor in good health and CMV-seropositive.

CDR3 DNA: TGCGCCAGCAGCTTGGGAGGGGGCTCCCAAGGCTACGAGCAGTACTTC. Protein: CASSLGGGSQGYEQYF. This chain links TRBV5-1 with TRBJ2-7; 7 bases match TRBD1. The J segment lost 3 bases and the V segment lost 0 bases, leaving 9 bases of the junction unmatched. CDR1 is SGHRS and CDR2 is YFSETQ in the germline V gene. The CDR3 loop spans 16 amino acids.

The chain has TRBV27 and TRBJ2-1, with 7 bases aligning to TRBD2. Germline CDR1 MNHEY, CDR2 SMNVEV (reference sequence). The CDR3 loop spans 16 amino acids. Trimming cost V 5 bases and J 0 bases; bases outside gene matches: 7. The DNA of the CDR3 is TGTGCCAGCAGTCCAAAAGCGGGGCCCTCCTACAATGAGCAGTTCTTC. It codes for CASSPKAGPSYNEQFF.

The chain couples TRBV10-3 to TRBJ2-1; 10 bases fit TRBD2. The CDR3 loop spans 16 amino acids. The V gene end was trimmed by 8 bases and the J gene end by 3 bases; junction bases not matched to a gene: 10. Germline assignment: CDR1 ENHRY and CDR2 SYGVKD. The CDR3 nucleotides read TGTGCCATCCGGTCCGAACTAGCGGGAATCTACAATGAGCAGTTCTTC. Its protein product is CAIRSELAGIYNEQFF.

The chain uses TRBV5-1 and TRBJ2-1; no clear D gene. Germline CDR1 and CDR2: SGHRS and YFSETQ. The CDR3 totals 16 residues. Trimming pared 0 bases from V and 0 bases from J, leaving 10 bases between. As DNA, the CDR3 is TGCGCCAGCAGCTTGGTCAGGCTTCGCTCCTACAATGAGCAGTTCTTC. It specifies CASSLVRLRSYNEQFF.

The genes are TRBV4-2 and TRBJ2-7, with 8 positions matching TRBD1. The length of the CDR3 is 13 residues. CDR1 LGHNA and CDR2 YNFKEQ come from the germline V gene. With V trimmed by 3 bases and J by 5 bases, 3 bases remained unmatched. The CDR3 region is CASSQQTGDEQYF. Written as DNA, the CDR3 is TGTGCCAGCAGCCAGCAGACAGGGGACGAGCAGTACTTC.

The chain uses TRBV7-2 and TRBJ2-5; no definite D call. The germline V gene encodes CDR1 SGHTA and CDR2 FQGNSA. Trimming pared 5 bases from V and 4 bases from J, leaving 5 bases between. The CDR3 contains 11 residues. The CDR3 DNA reads TGTGCCAGCAGCGCTAGAGAGACCCAGTACTTC. Translation gives CASSARETQYF. Variable domain in full (rest from reference TRBV7-2 and TRBJ2-5): GAGVSQSPSNKVTEKGKDVELRCDPISGHTALYWYRQSLGQGLEFLIYFQGNSAPDKSGLPSDRFSAERTGGSVSTLTIQRTQQEDSAVYLCASSARETQYFGPGTRLLVL.

In nucleotides, the CDR3 is TGTGCCAGTTCTCCTGGAGGTGGGGTAGGTGAGCAGTTCTTC. Translation gives CASSPGGGVGEQFF. The chain joins TRBV19 to TRBJ2-1; D perhaps matches TRBD2 (5 bases). Germline V CDR1 and CDR2: LNHDA, SQIVND (reference sequence). V lost 8 bases and J lost 9, with 20 bases in between. The CDR3 loop spans 14 amino acids.

The J gene is TRBJ2-7, the V gene TRBV5-6; D perhaps matches TRBD2 (6 bases). The CDR3 runs 14 residues. Germline-derived CDR1 and CDR2 are SGHDT and YYEEEE. Between the trimmed V and J ends, which lost 1 base and 4 bases, there was a span of 12 bases. The CDR3 DNA sequence: TGTGCCAGCAGCTTGCCGTCGGAGGGTTACGAGCAGTACTTC. Translating it yields CASSLPSEGYEQYF.

This clone was observed a handful of times. The chain employs TRBV19 and TRBJ1-6; 8 bases fit TRBD1. The CDR3 length is 13 residues. Trimming cost V 5 bases and J 9 bases; bases outside gene matches: 3. CDR1 is LNHDA and CDR2 is SQIVND in the germline V gene (reference sequence). This chain's CDR3 is CASSSGQGSPLHF. The CDR3 bases are TGTGCCAGTAGTTCTGGACAGGGTTCACCCCTCCACTTT.

The V call is TRBV28, the J call TRBJ1-5, with D unclear. CDR3 size: 14 residues. The ends were cut back, 2 bases at V and 7 bases at J, with 12 bases in the middle. The V gene's germline CDR1 is MDHEN and CDR2 SYDVKM. Here the CDR3 reads CASSLISGKQPQHF. The CDR3 coding sequence is TGTGCCAGCAGTTTAATCTCGGGGAAACAGCCCCAGCATTTT.

The chain is built from TRBV19 and TRBJ1-1, with 8 bases matching TRBD1. The V segment lost 0 bases and the J segment 5 bases; nucleotides outside the gene matches: 5. This CDR3 is 15 amino acids long. The germline gives CDR1 LNHDA, CDR2 SQIVND (reference sequence). The chain's CDR3 is CASSIDYRGWTEAFF. The DNA for the CDR3 is TGTGCCAGTAGTATAGATTACAGGGGGTGGACTGAAGCTTTCTTT.

This clone was seen once. V usage is TRBV19 and J usage is TRBJ2-5; TRBD1 is a possible D gene (5 bases). From germline, CDR1 is LNHDA and CDR2 SQIVND (reference sequence). This CDR3 has 14 residues. V was cut by 2 bases and J by 2 bases, with 9 bases left in between. CDR3 in DNA: TGTGCCAGTAGTATAATAGACAGACAAGAGACCCAGTACTTC. Translated, it gives CASSIIDRQETQYF.